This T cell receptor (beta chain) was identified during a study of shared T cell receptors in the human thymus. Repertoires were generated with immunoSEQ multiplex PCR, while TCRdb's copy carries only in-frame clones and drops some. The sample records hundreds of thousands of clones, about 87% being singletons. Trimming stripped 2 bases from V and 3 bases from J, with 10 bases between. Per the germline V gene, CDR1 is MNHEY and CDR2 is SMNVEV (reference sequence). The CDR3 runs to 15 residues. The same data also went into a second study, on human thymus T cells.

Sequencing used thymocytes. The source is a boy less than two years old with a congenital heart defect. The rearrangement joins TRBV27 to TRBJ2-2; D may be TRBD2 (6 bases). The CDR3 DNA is TGTGCCAGCAGTTTACATCCGGGGGACACCGGGGAGCTGTTTTTT. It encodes CASSLHPGDTGELFF.